The 32 T cell receptor beta chains in this list originate from one sample, sequenced in a study of CD8+ T cells in alopecia areata. RNA was extracted and reverse transcribed into cDNA as the sequencing template. The repertoire was sequenced with immunoSEQ multiplex PCR; TCRdb's copy has only in-frame clones and lacks some. This sample carries around 110,000 clones and no singletons, and around 19% goes to the top ten. What was sequenced was lesional skin. These receptors originate from a C3H/HeJ mouse with alopecia areata. For this mouse line, the MHC haplotype is H2-k.

There are a few counts of this clone. Mouse gene names apply. The CDR3 end lies 4 residues beyond the end of the read and is filled in from the germline J gene. V and J are TRBV13-3 and TRBJ2-5, with 7 bases that match TRBD2. After removal of 2 bases from V and 2 bases from J, the junction contained 5 bases not matched to a gene. Germline lookup yields CDR1 NNHDY and CDR2 SYVADS. The CDR3 is 15 amino acids. The sequenced CDR3 bases are TGTGCCAGCAGTGAAGGATCTGGGGGCCAAGAC. As protein: CASSEGSGGQD. In full, the CDR3 is CASSEGSGGQDTQYF.

With respect to this clone: Gene names and germline refer to mouse. The CDR3 goes on 4 residues after the read ends, and that part is filled in from the germline J gene. The V call is TRBV1, the J call TRBJ1-1; 7 bases map to TRBD1. Germline values: CDR1 NSQYPW, CDR2 LRSPGD (reference sequence). The CDR3 consists of 15 residues. Trimming cost V 3 bases and J 4 bases; bases outside gene matches: 8. CDR3 loop: CTCSASRDRPTEVFF. The DNA read from the CDR3 is TGCACCTGCAGTGCCTCCCGGGACAGACCCACA.

Worth noting for this clone: Mouse gene names apply. The sequenced fragment ends 4 residues before the CDR3 boundary, so the rest is inferred from the germline J gene. The rearrangement joins TRBV13-3 to TRBJ2-2; a weak D match, TRBD1 (6 bases). The germline CDR1 and CDR2 sequences are NNHDY and SYVADS. V was clipped by 4 bases and J by 6 bases, with 13 bases between them. The CDR3 has 14 amino acids. The CDR3 is CASSSQGRAGQLYF. The covered CDR3 bases are TGTGCCAGCAGTTCACAGGGAAGGGCCGGG.

This clone was counted many times. The gene names given are mouse names. Read data end 4 residues before the CDR3 end; the end is taken from the germline J gene. J is TRBJ2-3 and V is TRBV13-3; no clear D. V gave up 2 bases and J gave up 2 bases, with 6 bases separating them. The CDR3 runs 13 residues. Germline CDR1 reads NNHDY; CDR2 reads SYVADS. Here the CDR3 reads CASSEQFAETLYF. CDR3 DNA (partial): TGTGCCAGCAGTGAACAGTTTGCAGAA.

This clone was picked up a small number of times. Mouse germline and gene names are used. The read stops 4 residues short of the end of the CDR3; the missing end is completed from the germline J gene. The chain has TRBV17 and TRBJ2-7, with 10 bases identical to TRBD1. CDR3 length: 15 residues. CDR1 and CDR2 (germline): MNHDT, YYDKIL. CDR3 residues: CASSRDRGTGYEQYF. Incomplete CDR3 DNA: TGTGCTAGCAGTAGGGACAGGGGGACGGGTTAT.

This clone was seen more than once but under ten times. Germline and genes here are mouse. The CDR3 goes on 4 residues after the read ends, and that part is filled in from the germline J gene. The chain uses TRBV13-2 and TRBJ2-5; 14 nucleotides line up with TRBD2. CDR1 NNHNN and CDR2 SYGAGS come from the germline V gene (reference sequence). The CDR3 runs to 17 residues. The CDR3 region is CASGDGDWGGRMDTQYF. The sequenced CDR3 bases are TGTGCCAGCGGTGACGGGGACTGGGGGGGCCGGATGGAC.

This clone was detected only a few times. Gene names and germline match the mouse. Read data end 4 residues before the CDR3 end; the end is taken from the germline J gene. V and J are TRBV1 and TRBJ2-1; TRBD2 aligns across 7 bases. The germline gives CDR1 NSQYPW, CDR2 LRSPGD (reference sequence). Unmatched junction bases numbered 4, after V lost 5 bases and J lost 3 bases. The CDR3 runs 14 residues. CDR3 DNA, as far as it was read: TGCACCTGCAGTCCCCGACTGGGCTATGCT. Amino acid sequence: CTCSPRLGYA. The full CDR3 protein reads CTCSPRLGYAEQFF. Using reference TRBV1 and TRBJ2-1 for the parts outside the CDR3, the full variable domain is VTLLEQNPRWRLVPRGQAVNLRCILKNSQYPWMSWYQQDLQKQLQWLFTLRSPGDKEVKSLPGADYLATRVTDTELRLQVANMSQGRTLYCTCSPRLGYAEQFFGPGTRLTVL.

Remarks on this clone: The gene symbols are mouse symbols. The CDR3 end falls 4 residues outside the read, so it is completed with the germline J gene. V and J are TRBV16 and TRBJ2-5; TRBD1 agrees at 7 bases. CDR3 size: 12 residues. Germline V gene sequence: CDR1 SGHSA, CDR2 FRNQAP. The CDR3 protein is CASRQGKDTQYF. Incomplete CDR3 DNA: TGTGCAAGCAGACAGGGGAAAGAC.

In this sample, this clone turned up many times. Mouse names are used for the genes. The read terminates 4 residues ahead of where the CDR3 ends, so the germline J gene completes it. The chain has TRBV19 and TRBJ2-1, with a possible D match to TRBD1 (5 bases). Per germline, CDR1 FNHDT and CDR2 SITEND (reference sequence). V was trimmed by 5 bases and J by 1 base, leaving 10 bases between them. CDR3 length: 14 residues. The CDR3 DNA, read in part, is TGTGCCAGCAGCTCGACAGAAAACTATGCT. As protein: CASSSTENYA. The whole CDR3 reads CASSSTENYAEQFF.

This clone appeared a few times. Gene names denote mouse genes. The observed sequence ends 4 residues before the CDR3 terminus, with the missing tail filled in from the germline J gene. The chain uses TRBV17 and TRBJ2-2, with 7 bases identical to TRBD1. CDR3 size: 14 residues. Germline-derived CDR1 and CDR2 are MNHDT and YYDKIL. The ends lost 5 bases at V and 2 bases at J; junction bases unmatched: 2. CDR3 loop: CASSVTGNTGQLYF. The sequenced CDR3 bases are TGTGCTAGCAGTGTGACAGGGAACACCGGG.

Comment on this clone: Any gene name here is a mouse gene name. CDR3 amino acids: CTCSADAGREVFF. The CDR3 bases that were read are TGCACCTGCAGTGCAGACGCAGGGCGA. The rearrangement uses TRBV1 and TRBJ1-1, with D possibly being TRBD1 (5 bases). The read is 4 residues too short to cover the CDR3 end, so that end is filled in from the germline J gene. Germline assignment: CDR1 NSQYPW and CDR2 LRSPGD (reference sequence). CDR3 length: 13 amino acids.

This clone has more than one count but fewer than ten. Gene names denote mouse genes. The sequenced fragment ends 4 residues before the CDR3 boundary, so the rest is inferred from the germline J gene. The genes are TRBV13-1 and TRBJ2-7; 11 nucleotides align to TRBD1. The CDR3 contains 14 residues. Germline CDR1 reads NSHNY; CDR2 reads SYGAGN. The CDR3 reads CASSGTGGGDEQYF. The sequenced CDR3 bases are TGTGCCAGCAGTGGGACAGGGGGCGGTGAT.

There are a few counts of this clone. Mouse germline and gene names are used. With the read ending 4 residues before the CDR3 end, the germline J gene is used to fill in that end. V and J are TRBV13-3 and TRBJ2-1; a possible D gene is TRBD1 (6 bases). The CDR3 totals 14 residues. In germline, CDR1 is NNHDY, CDR2 SYVADS. Here the CDR3 reads CASSDGAGEPEQFF. The sequenced CDR3 bases are TGTGCCAGCAGTGATGGGGCAGGGGAGCCT.

This clone was recorded a few times. Mouse names are used for the genes. The covered CDR3 bases are TGCACCTGCAGTGCAGATCTGAGGACTGGGTCCTAT. This translates into CTCSADLRTGSY. The full CDR3 is CTCSADLRTGSYEQYF. This sequence joins TRBV1 and TRBJ2-7, with 8 bases fitting TRBD2. The read gets to within 4 residues of the CDR3 end, and the germline J gene fills in the rest. Per the germline V gene, CDR1 is NSQYPW and CDR2 is LRSPGD (reference sequence). The trim removed 0 bases at V and 1 base at J, leaving 5 bases unmatched. The CDR3 length is 16 residues.

A note on this clone: Gene names follow the mouse nomenclature. The sequenced fragment ends 4 residues before the CDR3 boundary, so the rest is inferred from the germline J gene. The chain couples TRBV19 to TRBJ2-2; 10 bases map to TRBD1. The germline V gene has CDR1 FNHDT and CDR2 SITEND (reference sequence). V was clipped by 5 bases and J by 6 bases; unmatched bases: 4. The CDR3 extends over 14 amino acids. The CDR3 spells CASRTGGAAGQLYF. CDR3 DNA (partial): TGTGCCAGCAGGACAGGGGGCGCAGCCGGG.

A few counts support this clone. Genes here carry mouse names. Sequencing ends 4 residues short of the CDR3 end; the germline J gene provides the rest. The chain employs TRBV13-3 and TRBJ2-2; the match to TRBD2 covers 14 bases. The CDR3 is made up of 17 amino acids. CDR1 is NNHDY and CDR2 is SYVADS in the germline V gene. V lost 6 bases, J lost 3 bases, and 7 bases stayed unmatched. CDR3 in amino acids: CASTPGLGGRDTGQLYF. The covered CDR3 bases are TGTGCCAGCACCCCGGGACTGGGGGGGCGTGACACCGGG.

As concerns this clone: The protein given in TCRdb and the translation of the DNA differ at residue 11, and the sequence presented here derives from the DNA. Mouse germline and gene names are used. CDR3 sequence: CTCSQGSYNSPLYF. The part of the CDR3 DNA that was read is TGCACCTGCAGCCAGGGTTCCTATAATTCGCCC. The chain joins TRBV1 to TRBJ1-6; the D gene is possibly TRBD1 (5 bases). The read ends 3 residues before the CDR3 terminus; that terminus is restored from the germline J gene. TRBJ1-6 is treated as an ORF (open reading frame) with a function not yet certain. V was clipped by 6 bases and J by 0 bases, with 6 bases between them. Germline V lookup: CDR1 NSQYPW, CDR2 LRSPGD (reference sequence). This CDR3 has 14 residues.

As to this clone: The protein given in TCRdb and the translation of the DNA differ at residue 11, and the sequence presented here derives from the DNA. Mouse names are used for the genes. With the read ending 3 residues before the CDR3 end, the germline J gene is used to fill in that end. The V call is TRBV13-3, the J call TRBJ1-3; D is unclear. CDR3 length: 14 residues. CDR1 is NNHDY, CDR2 SYVADS, per germline. V lost 6 bases to trimming and J lost 0 bases, with 10 bases between them. The CDR3 here is CASNPGISGNTLYF. The covered CDR3 bases are TGTGCCAGCAACCCAGGAATTTCTGGAAATACG.

Of note for this clone: Gene names are the mouse ones. The read stops 4 residues short of the end of the CDR3; the missing end is completed from the germline J gene. V gene TRBV19 combines with J gene TRBJ2-5; D may be TRBD1 (5 bases). This CDR3 is 14 amino acids long. The V gene's germline CDR1 is FNHDT and CDR2 SITEND (reference sequence). The CDR3 sequence: CASSIRQNKDTQYF. The DNA read from the CDR3 is TGTGCCAGCAGTATCCGACAGAATAAAGAC.

This clone was picked up a small number of times. Mouse gene names and germline throughout. The sequenced fragment ends 4 residues before the CDR3 boundary, so the rest is inferred from the germline J gene. V gene TRBV5 combines with J gene TRBJ2-7; 11 bases are a match to TRBD2. Trimming took 2 bases from V and 3 from J; bases not matched to a gene: 3. Germline V gives CDR1 LGHNA, CDR2 YNLKQL (reference sequence). The CDR3 has 15 residues. The CDR3 DNA, read in part, is TGTGCCAGCAGCCAACCGGGACTGGGGGACTAT. It yields the protein CASSQPGLGDY. The entire CDR3 sequence reads CASSQPGLGDYEQYF.

To note about this clone: The gene symbols are mouse symbols. From the germline J gene comes the end of the CDR3, since the read stops 4 residues before it. This chain uses TRBV13-3 with TRBJ2-1; 9 bases align to TRBD1. The germline CDR1 and CDR2 sequences are NNHDY and SYVADS. This CDR3 has 16 amino acids. V lost 4 bases, J lost 0 bases, and 5 bases stayed unmatched. Incomplete CDR3 DNA: TGTGCCAGCAGTTCCGGGACAGGGCATAACTATGCT. Translation: CASSSGTGHNYA. The complete CDR3 reads CASSSGTGHNYAEQFF.

Remarks on this clone: Gene names refer to mouse genes. The DNA ends 4 residues before the CDR3 does, and the rest of the CDR3 is filled in from the germline J gene. The rearrangement joins TRBV19 to TRBJ2-7; possible D gene TRBD1, 6 bases. Per germline, CDR1 FNHDT and CDR2 SITEND (reference sequence). The CDR3 extends over 13 amino acids. This CDR3 reads CASSIRDTYEQYF. The part of the CDR3 DNA that was read is TGTGCCAGCAGTATCCGGGACACATAT.

Ten or more counts support this clone. The protein recorded in TCRdb does not match the translated DNA at residue 14; the protein presented here comes from translating the DNA. Mouse gene names apply. The read halts 3 residues ahead of the CDR3 end, with the missing end drawn from the germline J gene. The chain couples TRBV13-3 to TRBJ1-6; TRBD1 is a possible D gene (6 bases). TRBJ1-6 is recorded as an ORF, its role being uncertain. The CDR3 runs to 17 residues. Germline V gene data show CDR1 as NNHDY and CDR2 as SYVADS. The V gene lost 3 bases and the J gene lost 0 bases, with 13 bases spanning the gap. The DNA read from the CDR3 is TGTGCCAGCAGTGCAGGACAGCCTAATTCCTATAATTCGCCC. Encoded protein: CASSAGQPNSYNSP. The entire CDR3 protein is CASSAGQPNSYNSPLYF.

Notes on this clone: The germline and genes are mouse ones. The CDR3 end is not reached by the read, which stops 4 residues before it; the germline J gene fills it in. V gene TRBV13-2 combines with J gene TRBJ2-3, with D possibly TRBD2 on 6 matching bases. From germline, CDR1 is NNHNN and CDR2 SYGAGS (reference sequence). V was trimmed by 1 base and J by 1 base, leaving 10 bases between them. The CDR3 runs 15 residues. The CDR3 sequence: CASGDRLGRAETLYF. The CDR3 bases that were read are TGTGCCAGCGGTGATAGGCTGGGGCGTGCAGAA.

This clone was detected only a few times. Mouse germline and gene names are used. The CDR3 end falls 4 residues outside the read, so it is completed with the germline J gene. The rearrangement joins TRBV13-2 to TRBJ2-3; TRBD2 matches at 10 bases. J was trimmed by 0 bases and V by 0 bases; bases with no gene match: 4. This CDR3 has 17 amino acids. Germline V gene sequence: CDR1 NNHNN, CDR2 SYGAGS (reference sequence). Partial CDR3 DNA: TGTGCCAGCGGTGATGTGGACTGGGGGTATAGTGCAGAA. Its protein is CASGDVDWGYSAE. The whole CDR3 sequence is CASGDVDWGYSAETLYF.

As regards this clone: Mouse gene names apply. Sequencing ends 4 residues short of the CDR3 end; the germline J gene provides the rest. The chain joins TRBV13-3 to TRBJ2-1; perhaps TRBD1 as D (6 bases). Germline V lookup: CDR1 NNHDY, CDR2 SYVADS. Trimming removed 3 bases at V and 5 bases at J, with 12 bases between. The CDR3 contains 14 residues. Partial CDR3 DNA: TGTGCCAGCAGTGGCTCGGGACAAAATGCT. Translation: CASSGSGQNA. The full CDR3 protein is CASSGSGQNAEQFF.

A remark on this clone: Gene names and germline match the mouse. The CDR3 goes on 4 residues after the read ends, and that part is filled in from the germline J gene. V is TRBV13-2 and J is TRBJ1-2; TRBD1 agrees at 7 bases. The germline V gene encodes CDR1 NNHNN and CDR2 SYGAGS (reference sequence). The length of the CDR3 is 13 residues. Unmatched junction bases numbered 5, after V lost 5 bases and J lost 4 bases. The CDR3: CASGYRGGSDYTF. CDR3 DNA (partial): TGTGCCAGCGGCTACAGGGGCGGCTCC.

This clone was seen a handful of times. Mouse names are used for the genes. Read sequence stops 4 residues before the CDR3 end, and the germline J gene provides the missing end. The chain uses TRBV19 and TRBJ1-1, with 7 bases that match TRBD1. This CDR3 is 13 amino acids long. From germline, CDR1 is FNHDT and CDR2 SITEND (reference sequence). CDR3 bases read: TGTGCCAGCAGTATATCCAGGACAGGA. It encodes CASSISRTG. The CDR3 reads in full as CASSISRTGEVFF.

In this sample, this clone turned up a few times. Mouse gene names and germline throughout. The read comes to an end 4 residues before the CDR3 does, leaving the germline J gene to fill in the end. V and J are TRBV13-3 and TRBJ2-7; the match to TRBD2 covers 9 bases. Per germline, CDR1 NNHDY and CDR2 SYVADS. The CDR3 is made up of 13 amino acids. The sequenced CDR3 bases are TGTGCCAGCAGTACCCTGGGGGGGTAT. Translation: CASSTLGGY. The CDR3 in full is CASSTLGGYEQYF.

This clone was seen only a few times. Here the gene names and germline are mouse. Read coverage stops 4 residues before the CDR3 terminus; the germline J gene supplies the remainder. The genes are TRBV1 and TRBJ1-4, with D maybe TRBD1 (5 bases). Germline-derived CDR1 and CDR2 are NSQYPW and LRSPGD (reference sequence). Trimming removed 5 bases from V and 0 bases from J, with 13 bases in between. The CDR3 sequence is 16 residues long. The sequenced part of the CDR3 DNA is TGCACCTGCAGTCCTCTCGACAGTTTTTCCAACGAA. Its protein is CTCSPLDSFSNE. The full CDR3 protein is CTCSPLDSFSNERLFF.

This clone occurred a few times. Gene names denote mouse genes. The CDR3 protein is CASSGLGGPAETLYF. The covered CDR3 bases are TGTGCCAGCAGTGGACTGGGGGGTCCTGCAGAA. The chain has TRBV13-3 and TRBJ2-3; TRBD2 matches 10 bases. The CDR3 goes on 4 residues after the read ends, and that part is filled in from the germline J gene. The ends lost 3 bases at V and 2 bases at J; junction bases unmatched: 3. The V gene's germline CDR1 is NNHDY and CDR2 SYVADS. The CDR3 runs 15 residues.

This clone showed up many times. All gene names here are mouse names. The CDR3 end lies 4 residues beyond the end of the read and is filled in from the germline J gene. The chain carries TRBV13-1 and TRBJ2-1; 10 nucleotides align to TRBD1. V lost 0 bases and J lost 6; bases outside the gene matches: 3. The CDR3 is 15 amino acids. CDR1 is NSHNY, CDR2 SYGAGN, per germline. CDR3 DNA (partial): TGTGCCAGCAGTGATGGGGACAGGGGAGGTGCT. This encodes CASSDGDRGGA. The whole CDR3 sequence is CASSDGDRGGAEQFF.